The 17 T cell receptor beta chains listed next were all sequenced from one sample in a study of blood T cell repertoires in COVID-19. Here immunoSEQ multiplex PCR was the method, and the copy in TCRdb shows in-frame clones only, minus some. The sample records more than 150,000 clones, under 90% being singletons. The sample taken for sequencing was peripheral blood. These receptors were obtained from a man between 35 and 55 years old with acute or convalescent COVID-19.

The chain joins TRBV24-1 to TRBJ2-5; TRBD1 matches at 7 bases. Germline V gene sequence: CDR1 KGHDR, CDR2 SFDVKD. The CDR3 extends over 14 amino acids. J was trimmed by 0 bases and V by 7 bases; bases with no gene match: 4. In DNA form, the CDR3 reads TGTGCCACCAGCTCGGGACAGAACCAAGAGACCCAGTACTTC. Protein sequence: CATSSGQNQETQYF.

This clone was detected ten times or more. This chain uses TRBV7-2 with TRBJ1-2; 8 bases are shared with TRBD1. CDR1 and CDR2 from the germline V gene are SGHTA and FQGNSA. V was clipped by 5 bases and J by 8 bases; unmatched bases: 10. This CDR3 contains 14 residues. This CDR3 is CASSTPGGFWGYTF. The DNA for the CDR3 is TGTGCCAGCAGCACCCCAGGGGGCTTCTGGGGCTACACCTTC. The full variable domain, completed using reference TRBV7-2 and TRBJ1-2, is GAGVSQSPSNKVTEKGKDVELRCDPISGHTALYWYRQSLGQGLEFLIYFQGNSAPDKSGLPSDRFSAERTGGSVSTLTIQRTQQEDSAVYLCASSTPGGFWGYTFGSGTRLTVV.

The chain employs TRBV19 and TRBJ1-4; no reliable D call. Between the trimmed V and J ends, which lost 4 bases and 6 bases, there was a span of 6 bases. The CDR3 has 12 amino acids. Per the germline V gene, CDR1 is LNHDA and CDR2 is SQIVND (reference sequence). DNA of the CDR3: TGTGCCAGTAGTACGAGAGATGAAAAACTGTTTTTT. It is translated as CASSTRDEKLFF.

The table lists this clone with a few counts. The gene calls are TRBV7-9 and TRBJ2-7; D gene unclear. CDR1 SEHNR and CDR2 FQNEAQ come from the germline V gene (reference sequence). Trimming removed 5 bases at V and 0 bases at J, with 5 bases between. The CDR3 is 12 residues long. In DNA, the CDR3 is TGTGCCAGCAGCCGCTACTCCTACGAGCAGTACTTC. This gives the protein CASSRYSYEQYF.

V gene TRBV7-9 combines with J gene TRBJ1-6; tentative D call: TRBD1 (5 bases). This CDR3 has 14 amino acids. CDR1 and CDR2 from the germline V gene are SEHNR and FQNEAQ (reference sequence). V lost 10 bases and J 5 bases, leaving 15 bases between the germline ends. The CDR3 DNA reads as TGTGCCATCTGGCGACAGACAGATAATTCACCCCTCCACTTT. It is translated as CAIWRQTDNSPLHF.

The chain couples TRBV9 to TRBJ2-2; D gene ambiguous. The CDR3 covers 16 residues. CDR1 and CDR2 (germline): SGDLS, YYNGEE. V lost 4 bases and J lost 3, with 16 bases in between. This CDR3 is CASSPHLRRDTGELFF. The DNA for the CDR3 is TGTGCCAGCAGCCCCCACCTGAGAAGAGACACCGGGGAGCTGTTTTTT. The whole variable domain, filled in from reference TRBV9 and TRBJ2-2, reads DSGVTQTPKHLITATGQRVTLRCSPRSGDLSVYWYQQSLDQGLQFLIQYYNGEERAKGNILERFSAQQFPDLHSELNLSSLELGDSALYFCASSPHLRRDTGELFFGEGSRLTVL.

This chain uses TRBV4-3 with TRBJ2-2; a weak D match, TRBD2 (6 bases). V was cut by 3 bases and J by 5 bases, with 13 bases left in between. The CDR3 is 15 amino acids. CDR1 LGHNA and CDR2 YSLEER come from the germline V gene. The CDR3 protein is CASSHGPSDTGELFF. Written as DNA, the CDR3 is TGCGCCAGCAGCCACGGCCCTAGCGATACCGGGGAGCTGTTTTTT.

The chain recombines TRBV28 with TRBJ1-1; TRBD1 matches 7 bases. The junction had 1 base not matched to a gene; V was cut back by 2 bases and J by 4 bases. CDR1 and CDR2 (germline): MDHEN, SYDVKM. The CDR3 consists of 13 residues. CDR3 loop: CASSLKGATEAFF. In DNA, the CDR3 is TGTGCCAGCAGTTTAAAGGGGGCCACTGAAGCTTTCTTT.

A word on this clone: This specimen includes other DNA sequences encoding the same CDR3. The V call is TRBV29-1, the J call TRBJ2-5; 9 bases are shared with TRBD2. Germline assignment: CDR1 SQVTM and CDR2 ANQGSEA. CDR3 size: 12 residues. With V trimmed by 6 bases and J by 5 bases, 4 bases remained unmatched. DNA for the CDR3: TGCAGCGTCTTGACTAGCGGTGAGACCCAGTACTTC. Its translation: CSVLTSGETQYF.

The rearrangement joins TRBV13 to TRBJ2-2; D gene uncertain. The V end was cut by 1 base, the J end by 9 bases, with 9 bases between. Germline CDR1 PRHDT, CDR2 FYEKMQ (reference sequence). This CDR3 has 13 amino acids. DNA of the CDR3: TGTGCCAGCAGCTTAGAACGGGTAAGGGAGCTGTTTTTT. Its translation is CASSLERVRELFF.

This chain connects TRBV29-1 to TRBJ2-7; D is undetermined. The V and J ends lost 4 bases and 1 base respectively, with 5 bases between them. The CDR3 loop spans 11 amino acids. CDR1 is SQVTM, CDR2 ANQGSEA, per germline. Here the CDR3 DNA reads TGCAGCGTTGCTTTTTCCTACGAGCAGTACTTC. This sequence encodes CSVAFSYEQYF.

The chain has TRBV2 and TRBJ2-7, with 9 bases fitting TRBD2. The CDR3 is 16 residues long. Trimming took 3 bases from V and 0 from J; bases not matched to a gene: 6. CDR1 and CDR2 from the germline V gene are SNHLY and FYNNEI. The CDR3 reads CASSERLAARSYEQYF. The CDR3, as DNA: TGTGCCAGCAGTGAGAGACTAGCGGCCCGCTCCTACGAGCAGTACTTC.

The chain combines TRBV5-4 with TRBJ2-1; 9 bases fit TRBD1. Germline CDR1 SGHNT, CDR2 YYREEE (reference sequence). V lost 3 bases to trimming and J lost 8 bases; unmatched junction nucleotides: 6. The CDR3 length is 14 residues. The CDR3, as DNA: TGTGCCAGCAGCTCTCGGGACAGGGTCCATGAGCAGTTCTTC. As protein: CASSSRDRVHEQFF.

In DNA form, the CDR3 reads TGTGCCAGCACCCAAGGGGGCGGCGAGCAGTACTTC. Protein product: CASTQGGGEQYF. The chain is built from TRBV6-6 and TRBJ2-7, with 7 bases that match TRBD1. The length of the CDR3 is 12 residues. Germline V CDR1 and CDR2: MNHNY, SVGAGI (reference sequence). J gave up 6 bases and V 7 bases, and 6 bases lay outside the gene matches.

CDR3 DNA: TGCGCCAGCAGCTTGAGGACAGGGAACACCGGGGAGCTGTTTTTT. Translating it yields CASSLRTGNTGELFF. V usage is TRBV5-1 and J usage is TRBJ2-2; 7 nucleotides match TRBD1. This CDR3 has 15 residues. J lost 1 base, V lost 1 base, and 1 base had no gene match. Germline V gene lookup returns CDR1 SGHRS and CDR2 YFSETQ.

This rearrangement joins TRBV11-2 to TRBJ2-2; 7 bases are a match to TRBD2. V lost 5 bases, J lost 7 bases, and 7 bases stayed unmatched. CDR1 SGHAT and CDR2 FQNNGV come from the germline V gene. The CDR3 is 14 amino acids. The CDR3 bases are TGTGCCAGCAGCCCGTGGGGGGGTGGCGGGGAGCTGTTTTTT. It is translated as CASSPWGGGGELFF. Variable domain in full (rest from reference TRBV11-2 and TRBJ2-2): EAGVAQSPRYKIIEKRQSVAFWCNPISGHATLYWYQQILGQGPKLLIQFQNNGVVDDSQLPKDRFSAERLKGVDSTLKIQPAKLEDSAVYLCASSPWGGGGELFFGEGSRLTVL.

The chain carries TRBV12-3 or TRBV12-4 and TRBJ1-1; the D is unclear. The CDR3 contains 11 residues. The germline V and J ends were trimmed by 3 bases and 5 bases, with 4 bases remaining between them. CDR3 loop: CASSFLTEAFF. CDR3 coding DNA: TGTGCCAGCAGTTTTCTTACTGAAGCTTTCTTT.